Below, one T cell receptor beta chain is given with its context. These data originate in a study of T cells in Graves' hyperthyroidism and ophthalmopathy. Amplification yielded TCR beta CDR3 regions, with RNA transcripts as the source. During a first-round RT-PCR of the TCR CDR3, the HTBI primer set was used. MiXCR was run by TCRdb on the multiplex PCR reads, yielding one entry per CDR3 protein. Seen here are about 770,000 distinct CDR3 sequences, approximately 18% observed once, and the top ten hold 16%. This CDR3 comprises 14 residues. CDR1 and CDR2 (germline): MNHNS, SASEGT. The V end was cut by 3 bases, the J end by 3 bases, with 11 bases between.

The sample was blood. The chain couples TRBV6-1 to TRBJ1-1; D is unclear. The sequence was collected from a woman in her 50s with Graves' hyperthyroidism that later progressed to Graves' ophthalmopathy. The CDR3 loop reads CASSDYGVDTEAFF. CDR3 nucleotides: TGTGCCAGCAGTGATTATGGGGTTGACACTGAAGCTTTCTTT.